These T cell receptor beta chains were read from a single sample in a study of blood T cell repertoires in COVID-19. Profiling relied on immunoSEQ multiplex PCR, and the TCRdb table lists in-frame clones only, not all of them. The sample lists over 65,000 clones, roughly 80% occurring once. The specimen sequenced was peripheral blood. All receptors derive from a man aged 80 or over with active or convalescent COVID-19. CDR3s include the opening cysteine and the closing phenylalanine or tryptophan. A D gene is named only where the DNA matches it firmly. Clone size appears in some rows only: once, few, many, or a class for an expanded clone.

>.|TRBV6-5|TRBJ1-6|.
TGTGCCAGCAGGGACACAGGGTTTTATAATTCACCCCTCCACTTT
CASRDTGFYNSPLHF
>TRBD1|TRBV11-2|TRBJ2-4|.
TGTGCCAGCAGCCCCGACCCTTCGACAGGGAGAAACATTCAGTACTTC
CASSPDPSTGRNIQYF
>TRBD1|TRBV6-5|TRBJ1-5|.
TGTGCCAGCAGTTACCGGCAGGGGGCTAAGCCCCAGCATTTT
CASSYRQGAKPQHF
>.|TRBV18|TRBJ2-2|.
TGTGCCAGCTCACCACGAACATTTAACACCGGGGAGCTGTTTTTT
CASSPRTFNTGELFF
>TRBD1|TRBV6-2/TRBV6-3|TRBJ1-1|.
TGTGCCAGCAGTACTCCGGGACAGGGTTTAACTGAAGCTTTCTTT
CASSTPGQGLTEAFF
>.|TRBV5-1|TRBJ1-6|.
TGCGCCAGCAGGTCAATAGGGGTAGGCGGCTACTCACCCCTCCACTTT
CASRSIGVGGYSPLHF
>.|TRBV12-3/TRBV12-4|TRBJ1-5|.
TGTGCCAGCAGGCGACAGGCCAATCAGCCCCAGCATTTT
CASRRQANQPQHF
>.|TRBV5-1|TRBJ2-1|.
TGCGCCAGCAGCTTGAGGCAGGGAAGGAATGAGCAGTTCTTC
CASSLRQGRNEQFF
>TRBD1|TRBV10-3|TRBJ1-5|.
TGTGCCATCAGGGACAGGGGAGATCAGCCCCAGCATTTT
CAIRDRGDQPQHF
>.|TRBV19|TRBJ2-1|few
TGTGCCAGTAGGGGGACTTACAATGAGCAGTTCTTC
CASRGTYNEQFF
>.|TRBV14|TRBJ2-5|few
TGTGCCAGCAGCCAAGGATCAGGGGCCGGGACCCAGTACTTC
CASSQGSGAGTQYF
>.|TRBV28|TRBJ1-6|.
TGTGCCAGCAGTCTCACAGCCGAATATGGGTCACCCCTCCACTTT
CASSLTAEYGSPLHF
>.|TRBV2|TRBJ2-1|.
TGTGCCAGCCGGGGACTCTCCTACAATGAGCAGTTCTTC
CASRGLSYNEQFF
>.|TRBV7-6|TRBJ2-5|.
TGTGCCAGCAGCTCAAACCCGATATCGACGGGGACCCAGTACTTC
CASSSNPISTGTQYF
>.|TRBV2|TRBJ2-5|many
TGTGCCACCCAGGACTACCTCGGACCGGAGACCCAGTACTTC
CATQDYLGPETQYF
>.|TRBV6-1|TRBJ2-3|.
TGTGCCAGCAGTGAAATGGTGACCTTGGGGGGAGATACGCAGTATTTT
CASSEMVTLGGDTQYF
>.|TRBV6-5|TRBJ1-2|.
TGTGCCAGCAGCCACCCCACAGGGAGCAATGGCTACACCTTC
CASSHPTGSNGYTF
>.|TRBV5-1|TRBJ1-4|.
TGCGCCAGCAGCTTGGAGACGGGTAAAAATGAAAAACTGTTTTTT
CASSLETGKNEKLFF
>.|TRBV7-2|TRBJ1-2|.
TGTGCCAGCAGCTTAGCGAGAGGAGAAGTAGAGTATGGCTACACCTTC
CASSLARGEVEYGYTF
>TRBD2|TRBV9|TRBJ2-2|.
TGTGCCAGCAGCCCCCAGGGTAGCGGGAGGGCCATCGGGGAGCTGTTTTTT
CASSPQGSGRAIGELFF
>TRBD2|TRBV4-1|TRBJ2-1|.
TGCGCCAGCAGCCTGACTAGCGGGAGGGTCGATGAGCAGTTCTTC
CASSLTSGRVDEQFF
>TRBD2|TRBV30|TRBJ2-5|.
TGTGCCTGGAGTTCTCAGGCGCGCGGGACTAGCGGGCGGCAGACCCAGTACTTC
CAWSSQARGTSGRQTQYF
>.|TRBV6-1|TRBJ2-3|.
TGTGCCAGCAGTGAAGGGGCAGGGCGAGTCGATACGCAGTATTTT
CASSEGAGRVDTQYF
>.|TRBV6-6|TRBJ2-3|.
TGTGCCAGCAGCCTAGAGCGGAGCACAGATACGCAGTATTTT
CASSLERSTDTQYF
>TRBD2|TRBV27|TRBJ2-4|.
TGTGCCAGCAGAGAGGCCGGACTAGTAAAAAACATTCAGTACTTC
CASREAGLVKNIQYF
>.|TRBV5-6|TRBJ2-3|.
TGTGCCAGCAGCCCCTACCCCAGGGGGGCAGATACGCAGTATTTT
CASSPYPRGADTQYF
>.|TRBV2|TRBJ1-4|.
TGTGCCTCCGGACAGTCCGCAACTAATGAAAAACTGTTTTTT
CASGQSATNEKLFF
>TRBD2|TRBV2|TRBJ2-2|.
TGTGCCAGCAGGACTAGCGGGAGGAAAGGGAACACCGGGGAGCTGTTTTTT
CASRTSGRKGNTGELFF
>.|TRBV6-5|TRBJ1-2|.
TGTGCCAGCAACGGAATTAGGGTAGGGAGAGATGGCTACACCTTC
CASNGIRVGRDGYTF
>.|TRBV5-1|TRBJ2-3|.
TGCGCCAGCAGCAGGGGCAATGGCGCAGATACGCAGTATTTT
CASSRGNGADTQYF
>.|TRBV7-9|TRBJ1-1|.
TGTGCCAGCAGCTTAGCGGGGGGGGCCCCTGAAGCTTTCTTT
CASSLAGGAPEAFF
>TRBD2|TRBV9|TRBJ2-2|.
TGTGCCAGCAGCCCCCGGACTAGCGGGGGCTCCACCGGGGAGCTGTTTTTT
CASSPRTSGGSTGELFF
>TRBD2|TRBV4-2|TRBJ2-2|.
TGTGCCAGCAGCGAGGCTAGCGGCACCGGGGAGCTGTTTTTT
CASSEASGTGELFF
>TRBD1|TRBV19|TRBJ1-1|.
TGTGCCAGCCGAAGAGACAGGGCAAGAGGGAACACTGAAGCTTTCTTT
CASRRDRARGNTEAFF
>.|TRBV7-9|TRBJ1-6|.
TGTGCCAGCCAACAAGACAGGAAAAATTCACCCCTCCACTTT
CASQQDRKNSPLHF
>TRBD1|TRBV18|TRBJ1-1|.
TGTGCCAGCTCAGGGGACAGGCAGAACACTGAAGCTTTCTTT
CASSGDRQNTEAFF
>TRBD2|TRBV5-1|TRBJ2-5|.
TGCGCCAGCAGCCGGCGGGGAGCGGGAGGAGTCCAAGAGACCCAGTACTTC
CASSRRGAGGVQETQYF
>.|TRBV6-5|TRBJ2-2|once
TGTGCCAGCAGTTATCAGGGGGGCGCCGGGGAGCTGTTTTTT
CASSYQGGAGELFF
>.|TRBV19|TRBJ2-2|.
TGTGCCAGTAGTAGTGGGGGGTATGACACCGGGGAGCTGTTTTTT
CASSSGGYDTGELFF
>.|TRBV9|TRBJ1-2|.
TGTGCCAGCAGCCCGGACAGATATAACTATGGCTACACCTTC
CASSPDRYNYGYTF
>.|TRBV29-1|TRBJ1-4|.
TGCAGCGTTCAGAGACAGAGAGATGAAAAACTGTTTTTT
CSVQRQRDEKLFF
>TRBD1|TRBV12-3/TRBV12-4|TRBJ1-2|.
TGTGCCAGCAGTTTCAGAGGGGGCCTAGGCTACACCTTC
CASSFRGGLGYTF
>.|TRBV27|TRBJ1-2|.
TGTGCCAGCAGCGATCGAGGGGGCTATGGCTACACCTTC
CASSDRGGYGYTF
>.|TRBV18|TRBJ2-5|.
TGTGCCAGCTCACCAGGCCAGCAAGAGACCCAGTACTTC
CASSPGQQETQYF
>.|TRBV28|TRBJ1-1|.
TGTGCCAGCAGTCCCCCGGGTAAGGGGACTGAAGCTTTCTTT
CASSPPGKGTEAFF
>.|TRBV27|TRBJ1-3|once
TGTGCCAGCAGTTTACAGGCACCAGGGGCGTATGGAAACACCATATATTTT
CASSLQAPGAYGNTIYF
>TRBD2|TRBV19|TRBJ2-5|.
TGTGCCAGTAGACCCGCTAGCGGAGAAGAGACCCAGTACTTC
CASRPASGEETQYF